This TCR beta chain was recovered during a study of blood T cells in healthy people across ages. Using a J-beta primer mix together with a sample-barcoded 5' primer, a second PCR was run for roughly 6 to 12 cycles. TCRdb itself ran the 5' RACE reads through MiXCR, one entry per CDR3 protein. Among over a million distinct CDR3 sequences listed, around two fifths were seen once. This CDR3 is built from 14 residues. V was trimmed by 5 bases and J by 4 bases, leaving 14 bases between them. This clonotype has only a few counts. The receptor was derived from a woman aged 18-29 years in good health. Material: blood. The chain employs TRBV12-3 or TRBV12-4 and TRBJ1-1, with D hard to call. The CDR3 DNA is TGTGCCAGCAGTGTGAGGACGGGAGGCACTGAAGCTTTCTTT. Amino acids: CASSVRTGGTEAFF.